This T cell receptor beta chain was retrieved from a study of shared clonotypes between healthy human individuals. General study points: There were few donors, and this limited the genetic and exposure-history diversity represented. Between a handful of donors, naive CD4 clonotypes were shared at a level of around 4.9%.

Naive CD4+ cells were CD45RA-selected; the remaining cells were memory. In the case of this clone: Antigen specificity is unknown.

TCRdb's table, derived via immunoSEQ multiplex PCR, lists solely in-frame clones and lacks some. The table records roughly 2.5 million clones, more than 80% of them present only once. This clonotype originated in a man younger than 35 in good health. The sequenced sample consisted of naive CD4+ T cells sorted from blood. The subset here: CD45RA+ positively selected.

The CDR3 is CASSLGLGSTGELFF. In DNA, the CDR3 is TGTGCCAGCAGCTTAGGACTAGGGTCTACCGGGGAGCTGTTTTTT. The rearrangement links TRBV11-2 to TRBJ2-2; D is perhaps TRBD2 (6 bases). The CDR3 is 15 residues long. The germline V gene encodes CDR1 SGHAT and CDR2 FQNNGV. Trimming pared 1 base from V and 5 bases from J, leaving 11 bases between.